These T cell receptor beta chains were read from a single sample in a study of identical twins. A single record per CDR3 protein comes from TCRdb applying MiXCR to the 5' RACE reads. The sample carries approximately 350,000 distinct CDR3 sequences, around an eighth recorded once. These records were also assigned to another study, of yellow fever vaccine responses in identical twins.

Material: CD8+ T cells sorted from blood. Receptors were obtained from a woman aged 18-29 years in good health. Each CDR3 is given with its conserved first and last residue. D genes are given only for firm matches. Clone sizes are given selectively: once, few, many, or a class where the clone is expanded.

d_call j_call v_call clone_size cdr3_nt cdr3_aa
TRBD2 TRBJ2-1 TRBV27 few TGTGCCAGCAGTTTGGGGGGGAATGGATACAATGAGCAGTTCTTC CASSLGGNGYNEQFF
TRBD2 TRBJ2-3 TRBV6-2/TRBV6-3 - TGTGCCAGCAGACCCCGACTAGCGGGAGGAACAGATACGCAGTATTTT CASRPRLAGGTDTQYF
- TRBJ2-2 TRBV10-2 - TGCGCCAGCACGCCGAACACCGGGGAGCTGTTTTTT CASTPNTGELFF
TRBD1 TRBJ2-7 TRBV13 few TGTGCCAGCAGCCCCGGGACAGGACTTTACGAGCAGTACTTC CASSPGTGLYEQYF
TRBD2 TRBJ2-7 TRBV28 - TGTGCCAGCAGAGGACTAGCGGGAGGGGGCCACGAGCAGTACTTC CASRGLAGGGHEQYF
TRBD2 TRBJ2-5 TRBV29-1 few TGCAGCGTTCTCGAAGTGGGTAGCGGGGAGACCCAGTACTTC CSVLEVGSGETQYF
- TRBJ2-3 TRBV24-1 - TGTGCCACCAGTGAGGGAAGGCTCGCAGATACGCAGTATTTT CATSEGRLADTQYF
TRBD2 TRBJ2-7 TRBV3-1 - TGTGCCAGCAGCCCCCTGACTAGCGGTCCCTACGAGCAGTACTTC CASSPLTSGPYEQYF
TRBD1 TRBJ2-1 TRBV28 - TGTGCCAGCAGTCGGACAGGGGGCCACAATGAGCAGTTCTTC CASSRTGGHNEQFF
- TRBJ2-3 TRBV7-8 many TGTGCCAGCAGCTTAGCGTCCCCAGATACGCAGTATTTT CASSLASPDTQYF
TRBD2 TRBJ2-2 TRBV12-3/TRBV12-4 few TGTGCTACCGAACGCCGGGGGGGGCCCGGGGAGCTGTTTTTT CATERRGGPGELFF
- TRBJ2-3 TRBV9 few TGTGCCAGCAGCCAAGGGGGCGGGATCGGCACAGATACGCAGTATTTT CASSQGGGIGTDTQYF
- TRBJ2-5 TRBV7-9 few TGTGCCAGCAGCACAGGACGGTCATTAGTGGGGACCCAGTACTTC CASSTGRSLVGTQYF
- TRBJ1-3 TRBV13 few TGTGCCAGCCCCAGCGACAGGGGAAACACCATATATTTT CASPSDRGNTIYF
TRBD2 TRBJ2-1 TRBV4-2 many TGTGCCAGCACGCGGTCTAGCGGAGATACCTGGGAGCAGTTCTTC CASTRSSGDTWEQFF
TRBD1 TRBJ2-3 TRBV14 - TGTGCCAGCAGCCCGGGACAGGGGTCGCGGTATTTT CASSPGQGSRYF
- TRBJ2-1 TRBV10-2 few TGCGCCAGCAGTGCCCCCGGACAGTCGAGCTCCTACAATGAGCAGTTCTTC CASSAPGQSSSYNEQFF
- TRBJ1-2 TRBV2 - TGTGCCAGCAGTGATCGGCAGGGGACTAACTATGGCTACACCTTC CASSDRQGTNYGYTF
- TRBJ1-5 TRBV23-1 few TGCGCCAGCAGTCAAGACGGCCCTCCCCCGAGCAATCAGCCCCAGCATTTT CASSQDGPPPSNQPQHF
- TRBJ1-2 TRBV21-1 - TGTGCCAGCAGCATACAGGGCTGGGAGGACTATGGCTACACCTTC CASSIQGWEDYGYTF
TRBD1 TRBJ2-2 TRBV29-1 - TGCAGCGTTGAAGGACAGGGGGCCGGGGAGCTGTTTTTT CSVEGQGAGELFF
TRBD2 TRBJ2-3 TRBV5-1 few TGCGCCAGCAGACTTATACTAGCGGAAGCGGCCCTGCCGTATACGCAGTATTTT CASRLILAEAALPYTQYF
- TRBJ2-3 TRBV28 - TGTGCCAGCAGTTTATCCAGAAGGGCAGATACGCAGTATTTT CASSLSRRADTQYF
- TRBJ2-4 TRBV11-3 few TGTGCCAGCACGACGCGTGACAGTCAAAACATTCAGTACTTC CASTTRDSQNIQYF
- TRBJ2-3 TRBV10-3 - TGTGCCATCAGTGAGACGAGCACAGATACGCAGTATTTT CAISETSTDTQYF
TRBD2 TRBJ2-2 TRBV12-3/TRBV12-4 - TGTGCCACATCACTAGCGGGGCACACCGGGGAGCTGTTTTTT CATSLAGHTGELFF
- TRBJ1-2 TRBV10-2 many TGCGCCAGCAGTGAAGGGTTCGGGGGCACCCACTATGGCTACACCTTC CASSEGFGGTHYGYTF
- TRBJ2-2 TRBV9 - TGTGCCAGCAGTCCTAGGGACACCGGGGAGCTGTTTTTT CASSPRDTGELFF
TRBD2 TRBJ2-1 TRBV2 - TGTGCCAGCAGTGAAGTAGCGGGAGTGCCCTACAATGAGCAGTTCTTC CASSEVAGVPYNEQFF
- TRBJ2-7 TRBV7-9 few TGTGCCAGCAGCTTTACGGACTACCCTACCTACGAGCAGTACTTC CASSFTDYPTYEQYF
- TRBJ1-4 TRBV5-5 - TGTGCCAGCAGCTTGTGGCAGGGAGATGAAAAACTGTTTTTT CASSLWQGDEKLFF
TRBD1 TRBJ1-2 TRBV29-1 - TGCAGCGCCCTCCCCGGGCAGGGGGACGATGGCTACACCTTC CSALPGQGDDGYTF
- TRBJ1-1 TRBV29-1 few TGCAGCGCCCCCTCAGGAGGATTCGGGACTGAAGCTTTCTTT CSAPSGGFGTEAFF
TRBD2 TRBJ2-1 TRBV12-3/TRBV12-4 few TGTGCCAGCCAACCGACTAGCGAAATTTTCAATGAGCAGTTCTTC CASQPTSEIFNEQFF
- TRBJ1-6 TRBV4-1 many TGCGCCAGCAGCCAAGATCTGATGGCACCCCTCCACTTT CASSQDLMAPLHF
- TRBJ2-5 TRBV4-1 - TGCGCCAGCAGCCAAGACTGGGCAGCGCAAGAGACCCAGTACTTC CASSQDWAAQETQYF
TRBD2 TRBJ2-3 TRBV20-1 few TGCAGTGCTTCCTCGACTAGCGGGGGCACAGATACGCAGTATTTT CSASSTSGGTDTQYF
- TRBJ2-3 TRBV4-1 - TGCGCCAGCAGCCAAGTCTCGGGGCCGGCAGATACGCAGTATTTT CASSQVSGPADTQYF
TRBD1 TRBJ2-2 TRBV24-1 few TGTGCCACCAGTGACCCCATGCCCCCCAGGACAGGGCTGTACACCGGGGAGCTGTTTTTT CATSDPMPPRTGLYTGELFF
- TRBJ2-1 TRBV19 few TGTGCCAGTAGTATAGATCAAAGGGTTATGTACAATGAGCAGTTCTTC CASSIDQRVMYNEQFF
TRBD1 TRBJ2-6 TRBV5-1 few TGCGCCAGCGGACAGGGTAAGGCGGGGGCCAACGTCCTGACTTTC CASGQGKAGANVLTF
TRBD1 TRBJ2-1 TRBV2 few TGTGCCAGCATGGACAGGGATGACTACAATGAGCAGTTCTTC CASMDRDDYNEQFF